Listed below are T cell receptor beta chains from one sample, sequenced in a study of blood T cell repertoires in COVID-19. The data were produced by immunoSEQ multiplex PCR, yet TCRdb's version contains in-frame clones alone and is incomplete. This table has approximately 250,000 clones, over 80% appearing once. Sequencing was done on a sample of peripheral blood. The source is a human donor in a cohort sampled during active COVID-19. CDR3s include the opening cysteine and the closing phenylalanine or tryptophan. D genes are given only for firm matches. The listing skips clone size in some rows; elsewhere it reads once, few, many or a size class.

TRBD1	.	TRBJ1-5	TRBV9	CASSRTGDQPQHF	TGTGCCAGCAGCCGGACAGGGGATCAGCCCCAGCATTTT
.	.	TRBJ1-1	TRBV15	CATSPGQNTEAFF	TGTGCCACCAGCCCAGGGCAGAACACTGAAGCTTTCTTT
TRBD2	.	TRBJ2-1	TRBV18	CASSPGLAGSNEQFF	TGTGCCAGCTCACCAGGACTAGCGGGAAGCAATGAGCAGTTCTTC
.	.	TRBJ1-4	TRBV11-2	CASSLEGGSGPNEKLFF	TGTGCCAGCAGCTTAGAAGGAGGGTCAGGTCCTAATGAAAAACTGTTTTTT
.	.	TRBJ1-5	TRBV6-2/TRBV6-3	CASSSQGRGSNQPQHF	TGTGCCAGCAGTTCACAGGGAAGGGGCAGCAATCAGCCCCAGCATTTT
TRBD2	.	TRBJ2-5	TRBV6-6	CASSPGLAGVFGETQYF	TGTGCCAGCAGTCCCGGACTAGCGGGGGTCTTTGGGGAGACCCAGTACTTC
TRBD1	once	TRBJ2-3	TRBV6-6	CASSSGQGGTDTQYF	TGTGCCAGCAGTTCGGGACAGGGAGGCACAGATACGCAGTATTTT
TRBD2	.	TRBJ2-7	TRBV5-5	CASSLAASGGASGYEQYF	TGTGCCAGCAGCTTGGCGGCTAGCGGGGGAGCCTCCGGGTACGAGCAGTACTTC
TRBD2	.	TRBJ2-1	TRBV5-1	CASSYGVIAGGREQFF	TGCGCCAGCAGCTATGGCGTAATAGCGGGAGGGCGCGAGCAGTTCTTC
TRBD1	.	TRBJ2-7	TRBV6-5	CASRRGQGGSYEQYF	TGTGCCAGCAGACGCGGACAGGGTGGGTCCTACGAGCAGTACTTC
.	.	TRBJ2-7	TRBV6-5	CASSYSRDTASYEQYF	TGTGCCAGCAGTTACTCGAGGGACACCGCCTCCTACGAGCAGTACTTC
.	.	TRBJ1-1	TRBV6-4	CASREQRDTEAFF	TGTGCCAGCAGAGAGCAAAGAGACACTGAAGCTTTCTTT
TRBD1	few	TRBJ2-5	TRBV7-2	CASSSPDRVQETQYF	TGTGCCAGCAGCTCACCTGACAGGGTTCAAGAGACCCAGTACTTC
TRBD1	.	TRBJ2-2	TRBV6-5	CATQTGTANTGELFF	TGTGCCACCCAAACCGGGACAGCGAACACCGGGGAGCTGTTTTTT
.	once	TRBJ2-5	TRBV5-6	CASSARATGQETQYF	TGTGCCAGCAGCGCGCGGGCCACTGGCCAAGAGACCCAGTACTTC
.	.	TRBJ2-7	TRBV15	CATSTTANSYEQYF	TGTGCCACCAGCACCACAGCTAACTCCTACGAGCAGTACTTC
.	few	TRBJ1-5	TRBV9	CASSVDGGISNQPQHF	TGTGCCAGCAGCGTAGACGGAGGGATCAGCAATCAGCCCCAGCATTTT
TRBD2	.	TRBJ2-1	TRBV24-1	CATSVSREGRNEQFF	TGTGCCACCAGTGTCTCGCGGGAGGGCCGCAATGAGCAGTTCTTC
TRBD1	.	TRBJ2-1	TRBV7-6	CASSLRQGYDEQFF	TGTGCCAGCAGCTTACGACAGGGATACGATGAGCAGTTCTTC
.	.	TRBJ1-4	TRBV5-4	CASSLDSSNEKLFF	TGTGCCAGCAGCTTGGACAGTTCTAATGAAAAACTGTTTTTT